The 26 T cell receptor beta chains presented below share a single source sample, sequenced in a study of cytomegalovirus exposure and HLA in healthy donors. The PCR employed 60 Vbeta primers together with 13 Jbeta primers. Libraries were prepared by immunoSEQ multiplex PCR; TCRdb keeps only in-frame clonotypes and omits some of them. This table holds some 100,000 clones, 76% found once. Sequencing used PBMCs. The receptor set was obtained from a woman aged 50 to 65 in good health and CMV-seropositive.

The chain couples TRBV27 to TRBJ2-1; D perhaps matches TRBD2 (5 bases). Trimming cost V 10 bases and J 6 bases, with 13 bases left between them. The germline V gene has CDR1 MNHEY and CDR2 SMNVEV (reference sequence). CDR3 length: 12 amino acids. CDR3 nucleotide sequence: TGTGCCACGGGGATTTACGGCAATGAGCAGTTCTTC. It codes for CATGIYGNEQFF.

The chain is built from TRBV6-5 and TRBJ2-5; D perhaps matches TRBD2 (5 bases). Trimming stripped 6 bases from V and 4 bases from J, with 9 bases between. Germline lookup yields CDR1 MNHEY and CDR2 SVGAGI. The CDR3 loop spans 12 amino acids. The CDR3 is CASRDGGETQYF. CDR3 nucleotide sequence: TGTGCCAGCAGGGACGGAGGAGAGACCCAGTACTTC.

This chain joins TRBV11-2 and TRBJ2-7; no definite D call. The CDR3 spans 15 residues. Trimming removed 1 base at V and 3 bases at J, with 13 bases between. CDR1 is SGHAT, CDR2 FQNNGV, per germline. The CDR3 region has the DNA TGTGCCAGCAGCTTAGGAGGTTCTTCCCTCTACGAGCAGTACTTC. This gives the protein CASSLGGSSLYEQYF.

This clone appeared a few times. This chain connects TRBV19 to TRBJ1-1; tentatively, D is TRBD1 (6 bases). The germline gives CDR1 LNHDA, CDR2 SQIVND (reference sequence). V was clipped by 6 bases and J by 1 base, with 12 bases between them. The CDR3 is 14 amino acids. CDR3 in DNA: TGTGCCAGTAGCGACGGACAGAGGAACACTGAAGCTTTCTTT. Protein: CASSDGQRNTEAFF.

The J gene is TRBJ1-1, the V gene TRBV13; 7 bases are shared with TRBD1. V lost 2 bases and J lost 0; bases outside the gene matches: 6. The germline gives CDR1 PRHDT, CDR2 FYEKMQ (reference sequence). This CDR3 contains 16 residues. The DNA of the CDR3 is TGTGCCAGCAGCTTAAGGGGGCAGCTAATGAACACTGAAGCTTTCTTT. It encodes CASSLRGQLMNTEAFF.

V and J are TRBV4-1 and TRBJ1-3; 8 bases line up with TRBD1. There are 15 residues in the CDR3. V lost 4 bases and J lost 10; bases outside the gene matches: 12. CDR1 MGHRA and CDR2 YSYEKL come from the germline V gene. Written as DNA, the CDR3 is TGCGCCAGCAGCCTAAACGGACAGGGAAGAGGGACCATATATTTT. Translated: CASSLNGQGRGTIYF.

This chain joins TRBV7-9 and TRBJ2-2, with 11 positions matching TRBD2. After removal of 5 bases from V and 1 base from J, the junction contained 3 bases not matched to a gene. The CDR3 length is 16 residues. The germline V gene encodes CDR1 SEHNR and CDR2 FQNEAQ (reference sequence). Here the CDR3 reads CASSPTSGGNTGELFF. The DNA for the CDR3 is TGTGCCAGCAGCCCAACTAGCGGGGGGAACACCGGGGAGCTGTTTTTT.

The chain couples TRBV13 to TRBJ2-1; D might be TRBD1 (6 bases). The germline V and J ends were trimmed by 5 bases and 4 bases, with 12 bases remaining between them. This CDR3 has 14 residues. Germline V gene data show CDR1 as PRHDT and CDR2 as FYEKMQ (reference sequence). The CDR3 region has the DNA TGTGCCAGCAGCGAAGACAGGATATACAATGAGCAGTTCTTC. This gives the protein CASSEDRIYNEQFF.

This clone was observed at least ten times. The sample holds other DNA sequences that translate to the same CDR3. The chain uses TRBV2 and TRBJ2-5, with D unresolved. The ends were cut back, 6 bases at V and 2 bases at J, with 7 bases in the middle. Germline V lookup: CDR1 SNHLY, CDR2 FYNNEI. The CDR3 consists of 12 residues. The CDR3 spells CASRGLQETQYF. The CDR3 bases are TGTGCCAGCAGGGGCTTACAAGAGACCCAGTACTTC.

This clone was counted a few times. The same CDR3 is also encoded by other DNA sequences in this sample. This chain joins TRBV5-6 and TRBJ1-1; D is unresolved. Germline loops: CDR1 SGHDT, CDR2 YYEEEE. There are 11 residues in the CDR3. V lost 4 bases and J lost 4, with 5 bases in between. CDR3 sequence: CASSLATEAFF. The CDR3, as DNA: TGTGCCAGCAGCCTAGCCACTGAAGCTTTCTTT.

This rearrangement joins TRBV30 to TRBJ2-3; the match to TRBD2 covers 8 bases. The CDR3 loop spans 14 amino acids. V dropped 0 bases and J dropped 4; count of bases not matched to a gene: 3. Germline V lookup: CDR1 GTSNPN, CDR2 SVGIG (reference sequence). The CDR3, as DNA: TGTGCCTGGAGTGTAACAGCGGGAGCAGATACGCAGTATTTT. Protein: CAWSVTAGADTQYF. Together with reference TRBV30 and TRBJ2-3, the CDR3 gives the full variable domain: SQTIHQWPATLVQPVGSPLSLECTVEGTSNPNLYWYRQAAGRGLQLLFYSVGIGQISSEVPQNLSASRPQDRQFILSSKKLLLSDSGFYLCAWSVTAGADTQYFGPGTRLTVL.

The CDR3 loop reads CASSAGGSPLHF. The CDR3 bases are TGTGCCAGCAGTGCAGGGGGGTCACCCCTCCACTTT. The J gene is TRBJ1-6, the V gene TRBV2; 7 bases agree with TRBD1. In germline, CDR1 is SNHLY, CDR2 FYNNEI. The CDR3 length is 12 residues. The V and J ends lost 4 bases and 10 bases, in that order; junction bases with no gene match: 1.

The chain joins TRBV19 to TRBJ1-2, with no clear D. Per germline, CDR1 LNHDA and CDR2 SQIVND (reference sequence). Trimming left V 2 bases short and J 5 bases short, with 15 bases between. The CDR3 has 15 amino acids. The CDR3 loop reads CASSIWETDPYGYTF. For the CDR3, the DNA is TGTGCCAGTAGTATATGGGAGACGGACCCTTATGGCTACACCTTC.

The rearrangement links TRBV7-9 to TRBJ2-3; the D gene is possibly TRBD1 (7 bases). Germline CDR1 is SEHNR and CDR2 is FQNEAQ (reference sequence). The CDR3 totals 16 residues. Trimming stripped 0 bases from V and 3 bases from J, with 13 bases between. The CDR3 nucleotides read TGTGCCAGCAGCTTAGCCGGAGGGGGCGTTACAGATACGCAGTATTTT. It translates to CASSLAGGGVTDTQYF. Drawing the rest from reference TRBV7-9 and TRBJ2-3, the complete variable domain is DTGVSQNPRHKITKRGQNVTFRCDPISEHNRLYWYRQTLGQGPEFLTYFQNEAQLEKSRLLSDRFSAERPKGSFSTLEIQRTEQGDSAMYLCASSLAGGGVTDTQYFGPGTRLTVL.

The V call is TRBV10-2, the J call TRBJ2-5, with 9 nucleotides matching TRBD1. Germline V gene lookup returns CDR1 WSHSY and CDR2 SAAADI. The trim removed 5 bases at V and 5 bases at J, leaving 9 bases unmatched. This CDR3 spans 15 amino acids. The CDR3 loop reads CASSPYRGRGETQYF. The CDR3 DNA is TGCGCCAGCAGTCCCTACAGGGGGCGCGGGGAGACCCAGTACTTC.

The rearrangement joins TRBV7-6 to TRBJ2-1; D is perhaps TRBD2 (5 bases). CDR3 size: 11 residues. Germline CDR1 is SGHVS and CDR2 is FNYEAQ. Trimming took 3 bases from V and 8 from J, leaving 5 bases between them. CDR3 nucleotide sequence: TGTGCCAGCAGCTTTAGCGATGAGCAGTTCTTC. Its protein is CASSFSDEQFF. The full variable domain, its missing parts supplied by reference TRBV7-6 and TRBJ2-1, is GAGVSQSPRYKVTKRGQDVALRCDPISGHVSLYWYRQALGQGPEFLTYFNYEAQQDKSGLPNDRFSAERPEGSISTLTIQRTEQRDSAMYRCASSFSDEQFFGPGTRLTVL.

The genes are TRBV9 and TRBJ2-3; perhaps TRBD2 as D (7 bases). V lost 5 bases and J 0 bases, leaving 13 bases between the germline ends. CDR3 length equals 15 residues. CDR1 is SGDLS, CDR2 YYNGEE, per germline. The CDR3, as DNA: TGTGCCAGCAGGGGGGGGGCTTCAAGCACAGATACGCAGTATTTT. Residues: CASRGGASSTDTQYF.

The chain joins TRBV5-1 to TRBJ1-1, with D possibly TRBD1 on 5 matching bases. The CDR3 spans 21 residues. Trimming pared 0 bases from V and 0 bases from J, leaving 27 bases between. The V gene's germline CDR1 is SGHRS and CDR2 YFSETQ. The CDR3 coding sequence is TGCGCCAGCAGCTTGGTTCTAGGGGTTACCGAGTTCGGAAACCTGAACACTGAAGCTTTCTTT. It encodes CASSLVLGVTEFGNLNTEAFF.

The rearrangement joins TRBV18 to TRBJ1-5; weak D call: TRBD1 (5 bases). The CDR3 totals 17 residues. The V gene lost 5 bases and the J gene lost 0 bases, with 17 bases spanning the gap. Germline V lookup: CDR1 KGHSH, CDR2 LQKENI. In DNA form, the CDR3 reads TGTGCCAGCTCAGCCAGTGGGGCCGGAGATAGCAATCAGCCCCAGCATTTT. It translates to CASSASGAGDSNQPQHF.

For this clone: In the same sample, other DNA sequences code for this CDR3. CDR3 amino acids: CASSESGSNQPQHF. The CDR3 DNA is TGTGCCAGCAGTGAATCGGGAAGCAATCAGCCCCAGCATTTT. The rearrangement links TRBV2 to TRBJ1-5; D is uncertain. Trimming cost V 2 bases and J 1 base, with 6 bases left between them. CDR1 is SNHLY and CDR2 is FYNNEI in the germline V gene. The CDR3 extends over 14 amino acids.

This chain uses TRBV6-1 with TRBJ2-1; TRBD2 matches at 7 bases. The ends lost 5 bases at V and 3 bases at J; junction bases unmatched: 7. Per germline, CDR1 MNHNS and CDR2 SASEGT. The CDR3 totals 15 residues. DNA of the CDR3: TGTGCCAGCAGTTGGCGGGAGTACGGCTACAATGAGCAGTTCTTC. Its translation: CASSWREYGYNEQFF.

The chain recombines TRBV9 with TRBJ2-2; 7 bases are a match to TRBD1. Germline V CDR1 and CDR2: SGDLS, YYNGEE. Trimming removed 3 bases from V and 5 bases from J; junction bases left unmatched: 10. The length of the CDR3 is 16 residues. CDR3 in amino acids: CASSARQGFETGELFF. In nucleotides, the CDR3 is TGTGCCAGCAGCGCCCGACAGGGCTTTGAGACCGGGGAGCTGTTTTTT.

The V and J genes are TRBV19 and TRBJ1-2, with a weak D call TRBD1 (6 bases). Germline V gene lookup returns CDR1 LNHDA and CDR2 SQIVND (reference sequence). The CDR3 is made up of 15 amino acids. The V gene lost 3 bases and the J gene lost 6 bases, with 17 bases spanning the gap. CDR3 amino acids: CASSIIIGQSHGYTF. The DNA for the CDR3 is TGTGCCAGTAGTATTATAATTGGACAGTCCCATGGCTACACCTTC.

The chain carries TRBV11-2 and TRBJ1-3; the D gene is possibly TRBD1 (5 bases). Germline CDR1 reads SGHAT; CDR2 reads FQNNGV. The CDR3 is 13 amino acids. Trimming took 3 bases from V and 5 from J, leaving 8 bases between them. The DNA for the CDR3 is TGTGCCAGCAGCTTGGACACCAGAAACACCATATATTTT. Translation: CASSLDTRNTIYF.

The genes are TRBV30 and TRBJ1-5; D gene unclear. This CDR3 has 12 residues. With 0 bases removed from V and 5 bases from J, the gap between germline ends came to 5 bases. In germline, CDR1 is GTSNPN, CDR2 SVGIG (reference sequence). CDR3 bases: TGTGCCTGGAGTGTCCCTCATCAGCCCCAGCATTTT. Amino acids: CAWSVPHQPQHF.

In its sample, this clone was seen a few times. The chain employs TRBV29-1 and TRBJ2-7; no clear D. CDR1 SQVTM and CDR2 ANQGSEA come from the germline V gene. Trimming removed 8 bases from V and 2 bases from J, with 13 bases in between. This CDR3 has 12 amino acids. CDR3 sequence: CSNEEAAYEQYF. In nucleotides, the CDR3 is TGCAGCAACGAAGAGGCGGCCTACGAGCAGTACTTC.